This section outlines one TCR beta chain sequence together with its context. Its antigen is unidentified. The data were taken from a study of CD8 T cells in Susac syndrome. Findings of the study overall: A relatively small number of individuals underwent TCR sequencing and HLA analysis.

Germline assignment: CDR1 DFQATT and CDR2 SNEGSKA (reference sequence). V was pared by 1 base and J by 4 bases, with 6 bases of the junction left unmatched. The CDR3 is 16 amino acids. TEMRA cells were enriched by FACS, and CD4+ and CD8+ T cells were negatively isolated. Random hexamers were used to reverse transcribe an amount of about 0.45 to 1 ug RNA. Amplification of TCR beta CDR3 was carried out by immunoSEQ multiplex PCR, which covered 54 Vbeta and 13 Jbeta segments. TCRdb called the immunoSEQ multiplex PCR reads again in MiXCR, with one record for every CDR3 protein. The sample lists 75,000 to 100,000 distinct CDR3 sequences; roughly 93% were seen once.

The J gene is TRBJ2-1, the V gene TRBV20-1, with 11 nucleotides matching TRBD2. Sequencing used CD8+ T cells from PBMCs. This TCR was recovered from a human donor in good health. CDR3 sequence reads: CSARVVAGGEYNEQFF. In nucleotides, the CDR3 is TGCAGTGCTAGAGTTGTAGCGGGAGGGGAATACAATGAGCAGTTCTTC.